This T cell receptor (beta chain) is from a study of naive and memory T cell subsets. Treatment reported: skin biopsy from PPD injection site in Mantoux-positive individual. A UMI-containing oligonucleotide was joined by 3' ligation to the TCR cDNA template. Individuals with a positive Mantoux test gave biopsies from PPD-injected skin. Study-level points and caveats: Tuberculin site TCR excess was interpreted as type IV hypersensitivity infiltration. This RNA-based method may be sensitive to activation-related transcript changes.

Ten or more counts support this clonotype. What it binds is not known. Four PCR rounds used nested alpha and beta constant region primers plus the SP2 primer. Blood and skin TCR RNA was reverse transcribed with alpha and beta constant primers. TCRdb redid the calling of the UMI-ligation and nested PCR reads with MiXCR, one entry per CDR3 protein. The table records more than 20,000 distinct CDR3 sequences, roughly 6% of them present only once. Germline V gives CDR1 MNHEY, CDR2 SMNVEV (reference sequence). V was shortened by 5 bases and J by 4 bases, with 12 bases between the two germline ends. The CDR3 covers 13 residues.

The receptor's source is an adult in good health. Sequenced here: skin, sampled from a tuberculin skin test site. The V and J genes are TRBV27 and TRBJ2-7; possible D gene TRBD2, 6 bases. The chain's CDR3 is CASSPRDLYEQYF. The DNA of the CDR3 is TGTGCCAGCAGTCCCCGGGACTTGTACGAGCAGTACTTC.